Listed below are T cell receptor beta chains from one sample, sequenced in a study of T cells after yellow fever vaccination. TCRdb re-called the 5' RACE reads with MiXCR, one entry per CDR3 protein. Among 200,000 to 300,000 distinct CDR3 sequences listed, 6.9% were seen once. Sequences were derived from CD4+ T cells sorted from PBMCs, sampled 15 days after the yellow fever booster vaccination. All receptors come from a man aged 30 to 39 who received the YFV17D yellow fever vaccine. Each CDR3 is given without its conserved first and last residue.

CDR3 protein	CDR3 length	V gene	J gene
ASSEATGGQPQH	12	TRBV6-1	TRBJ1-5
SVVFGTGGGQPQH	13	TRBV29-1	TRBJ1-5
ASSHGRGLEQY	11	TRBV3-1	TRBJ2-7
SAGLLGEQY	9	TRBV20-1	TRBJ2-7
ASSLDRGPYNEQF	13	TRBV7-9	TRBJ2-1
SAILTSGSYNEQF	13	TRBV20-1	TRBJ2-1
SATSVLNTEAF	11	TRBV20-1	TRBJ1-1
ASTPRLANTGELF	13	TRBV28	TRBJ2-2
ASSTSQGSYGYT	12	TRBV6-2/TRBV6-3	TRBJ1-2
ARTRDRAYEQY	11	TRBV7-2	TRBJ2-7